This TCR beta chain comes out of a study of OX40 agonist ivuxolimab in advanced cancers. The J segment lost 7 bases and the V segment lost 0 bases, leaving 7 bases of the junction unmatched. The germline CDR1 and CDR2 sequences are SGDLS and YYNGEE. CDR3 length: 16 residues. Patients with autoimmune history or systemic immunosuppression were excluded. TCRdb keeps only in-frame clones here, not all; method: immunoSEQ multiplex PCR. The table lists some 39,000 clones, 75% to 90% of them singletons, with around 6.2% in the top ten. The receptor was isolated from an adult with an advanced solid tumor such as melanoma, head and neck, liver or kidney cancer. The chain carries TRBV9 and TRBJ2-1, with 10 bases lining up with TRBD2. The specimen comprised CD4+ or CD8+ T cells sorted from blood, sampled in a trial of the OX40 agonist ivuxolimab. Written as DNA, the CDR3 is TGTGCCAGCAGCGTAGATGCTAGCGGGAGAGTAAATGAGCAGTTCTTC. Translation: CASSVDASGRVNEQFF.